The 7 T cell receptor beta chains presented below share a single source sample, sequenced in a study of Ad26.COV2.S vaccination and SARS-CoV-2 variants. Sequenced by immunoSEQ multiplex PCR; TCRdb stores in-frame clones only, minus some. The repertoire includes 200,000 to 300,000 clones, approximately 87% of them detected once, and over 8.5% sits in the top ten. As for treatment: around 19 received Ad26.COV2.S at low or high dose, single or two shots; several received placebo; per-sample allocation not given. It was on day 63 after the first vaccine or placebo injection that samples were taken. Material: peripheral blood, obtained in a trial of Ad26.COV2.S vaccine versus placebo. All receptors derive from a person aged 18 to 59 who received the Ad26.COV2.S COVID-19 vaccine or a placebo.

This sequence joins TRBV6-1 and TRBJ2-5; 7 nucleotides align to TRBD1. J gave up 5 bases and V 4 bases, and 10 bases lay outside the gene matches. CDR1 and CDR2 (germline): MNHNS, SASEGT. The CDR3 loop spans 15 amino acids. The CDR3: CASSGRQGTRETQYF. Written as DNA, the CDR3 is TGTGCCAGCAGTGGCAGACAGGGTACTAGGGAGACCCAGTACTTC.

This rearrangement joins TRBV5-4 to TRBJ2-7; 7 bases are shared with TRBD2. J was trimmed by 3 bases and V by 4 bases; bases with no gene match: 7. Per germline, CDR1 SGHNT and CDR2 YYREEE (reference sequence). The CDR3 consists of 14 residues. CDR3 amino acids: CASSRETSSYEQYF. The CDR3, as DNA: TGTGCCAGCAGCCGAGAGACTAGCAGCTACGAGCAGTACTTC.

The CDR3 protein is CASSPLANEQFF. The CDR3 DNA sequence: TGTGCCAGCAGTCCGCTAGCGAATGAGCAGTTCTTC. This rearrangement joins TRBV2 to TRBJ2-1; a possible D gene is TRBD2 (6 bases). CDR1 is SNHLY and CDR2 is FYNNEI in the germline V gene. Trimming removed 5 bases from V and 7 bases from J, with 9 bases in between. This CDR3 comprises 12 residues.

With respect to this clone: One junction end does not reproduce the germline sequence, and a read error may be involved. The rearrangement joins TRBV6-4 to TRBJ2-1; TRBD1 is a possible D gene (5 bases). The CDR3 length is 13 residues. Germline CDR1 MRHNA, CDR2 SNTAGT. The chain's CDR3 is CASSEGRYHEQFF. For the CDR3, the DNA is TGTGCCAGCAGTGAGGGGCGCTACCATGAGCAGTTCTTC.

This chain uses TRBV7-3 with TRBJ2-3; the match to TRBD2 covers 10 bases. CDR3 length equals 14 residues. V shed 5 bases and J 5 bases; nucleotides not matched to a gene: 4. Germline V gene sequence: CDR1 SGHTA, CDR2 FQGTGA. The CDR3 coding sequence is TGTGCCAGCAGCCGAGCGGGGGGGCAAGATACGCAGTATTTT. Its translation: CASSRAGGQDTQYF. Complete variable domain (other parts from reference TRBV7-3 and TRBJ2-3): GAGVSQTPSNKVTEKGKYVELRCDPISGHTALYWYRQSLGQGPEFLIYFQGTGAADDSGLPNDRFFAVRPEGSVSTLKIQRTERGDSAVYLCASSRAGGQDTQYFGPGTRLTVL.

The V and J genes are TRBV6-5 and TRBJ2-3, with D perhaps TRBD2 (5 bases). Germline values: CDR1 MNHEY, CDR2 SVGAGI. V was cut by 7 bases and J by 11 bases, with 13 bases left in between. The CDR3 has 11 amino acids. The CDR3 bases are TGTGCCAGCACCTGGGGAGCTCGGCAGTATTTT. Translation gives CASTWGARQYF.

V is TRBV7-2 and J is TRBJ2-1, with 8 bases matching TRBD2. There are 15 residues in the CDR3. The V and J ends lost 5 bases and 10 bases, in that order; junction bases with no gene match: 13. CDR1 and CDR2 from the germline V gene are SGHTA and FQGNSA. The CDR3 DNA reads TGTGCCAGCAGCACCTCCGGGACTAGTTTTTGGGAGCAGTTCTTC. Translation: CASSTSGTSFWEQFF. The variable domain in full, with the rest retrieved from reference TRBV7-2 and TRBJ2-1, is GAGVSQSPSNKVTEKGKDVELRCDPISGHTALYWYRQSLGQGLEFLIYFQGNSAPDKSGLPSDRFSAERTGGSVSTLTIQRTQQEDSAVYLCASSTSGTSFWEQFFGPGTRLTVL.